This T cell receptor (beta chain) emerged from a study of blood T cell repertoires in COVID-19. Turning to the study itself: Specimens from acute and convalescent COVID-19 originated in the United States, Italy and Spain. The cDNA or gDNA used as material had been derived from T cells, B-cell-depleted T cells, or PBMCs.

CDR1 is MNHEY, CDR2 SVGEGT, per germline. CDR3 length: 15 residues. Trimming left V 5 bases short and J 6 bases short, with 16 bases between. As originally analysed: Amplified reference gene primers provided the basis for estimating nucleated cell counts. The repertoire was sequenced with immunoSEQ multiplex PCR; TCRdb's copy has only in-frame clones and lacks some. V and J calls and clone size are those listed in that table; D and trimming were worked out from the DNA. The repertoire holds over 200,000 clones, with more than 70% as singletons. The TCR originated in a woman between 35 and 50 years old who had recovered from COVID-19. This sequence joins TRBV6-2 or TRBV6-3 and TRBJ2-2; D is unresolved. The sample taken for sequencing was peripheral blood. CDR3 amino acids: CASSHHPQSAGELFF. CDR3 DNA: TGTGCCAGCAGTCATCATCCCCAGTCCGCCGGGGAGCTGTTTTTT.